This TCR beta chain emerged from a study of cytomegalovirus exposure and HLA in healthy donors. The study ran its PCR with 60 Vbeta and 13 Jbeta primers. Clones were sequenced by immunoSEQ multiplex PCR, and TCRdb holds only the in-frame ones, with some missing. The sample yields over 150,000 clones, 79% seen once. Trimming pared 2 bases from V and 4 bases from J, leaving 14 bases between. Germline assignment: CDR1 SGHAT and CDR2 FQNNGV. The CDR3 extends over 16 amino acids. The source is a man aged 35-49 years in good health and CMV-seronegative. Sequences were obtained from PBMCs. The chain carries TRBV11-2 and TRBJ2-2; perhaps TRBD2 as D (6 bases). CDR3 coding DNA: TGTGCCAGCAGCTTATTTAGCGGAGACCTCACCGGGGAGCTGTTTTTT. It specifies CASSLFSGDLTGELFF.